These T cell receptor beta chains were read from a single sample in a study of Graves' ophthalmopathy and Graves' hyperthyroidism. TCRdb passed the multiplex PCR reads through MiXCR, listing each CDR3 protein once. Of some 1.1 million distinct CDR3 sequences listed, roughly 35% are singletons. The sequenced sample was peripheral blood or thyroid tissue (not recorded which). The receptors shown here come from an adult man with Graves' hyperthyroidism. Each CDR3 is given with its conserved first and last residue. D genes are given only for firm matches. Where a row states a size, it is once, few, many or the class of an expanded clone; other rows omit it.

V	size	D	J	CDR3	DNA
TRBV6-5	NA	TRBD2	TRBJ2-2	CASSYSWRGGNTGELFF	TGTGCCAGCAGTTATTCTTGGCGGGGGGGAAACACCGGGGAGCTGTTTTTT
TRBV4-3	few	NA	TRBJ2-7	CASSHTQGSYEQYF	TGCGCCAGCAGCCACACACAGGGTTCGTACGAGCAGTACTTC
TRBV19	NA	NA	TRBJ2-7	CASRAGPSEQYF	TGTGCCAGTAGGGCGGGACCCTCGGAGCAGTACTTC
TRBV9	NA	NA	TRBJ2-3	CASSLEGHTQYF	TGTGCCAGCAGTTTGGAGGGGCATACGCAGTATTTT
TRBV7-9	NA	TRBD2	TRBJ2-3	CASSVTSGGSGDTQYF	TGTGCCAGCAGCGTGACTAGCGGGGGCTCGGGGGATACGCAGTATTTT
TRBV5-1	few	TRBD1	TRBJ2-7	CASNPGQVPYEQYF	TGCGCCAGCAACCCGGGACAGGTTCCCTACGAGCAGTACTTC
TRBV4-3	few	NA	TRBJ1-5	CASSHIQGQPQHF	TGCGCCAGCAGCCACATTCAGGGACAGCCCCAGCATTTT
TRBV29-1	NA	NA	TRBJ1-3	CSAESGTSSGNTIYF	TGCAGCGCGGAATCCGGAACGAGCTCTGGAAACACCATATATTTT
TRBV5-1	NA	NA	TRBJ2-7	CASRDLGLSYEQYF	TGCGCCAGCAGAGATTTGGGGTTATCCTACGAGCAGTACTTC
TRBV15	NA	NA	TRBJ2-6	CATSRGLQGTGANVLTF	TGTGCCACCAGCAGAGGTTTACAGGGCACTGGGGCCAACGTCCTGACTTTC
TRBV7-2	NA	NA	TRBJ1-2	CASSSGTSGGSCTF	TGTGCCAGCAGCTCCGGGACTAGCGGAGGGTCGTGTACCTTC
TRBV5-1	many	NA	TRBJ1-2	CASSLEGVGYTF	TGCGCCAGCAGCTTGGAAGGTGTTGGCTACACCTTC
TRBV20-1	NA	NA	TRBJ2-7	CSALLAYYEQYF	TGCAGTGCTCTCCTTGCGTATTACGAGCAGTACTTC